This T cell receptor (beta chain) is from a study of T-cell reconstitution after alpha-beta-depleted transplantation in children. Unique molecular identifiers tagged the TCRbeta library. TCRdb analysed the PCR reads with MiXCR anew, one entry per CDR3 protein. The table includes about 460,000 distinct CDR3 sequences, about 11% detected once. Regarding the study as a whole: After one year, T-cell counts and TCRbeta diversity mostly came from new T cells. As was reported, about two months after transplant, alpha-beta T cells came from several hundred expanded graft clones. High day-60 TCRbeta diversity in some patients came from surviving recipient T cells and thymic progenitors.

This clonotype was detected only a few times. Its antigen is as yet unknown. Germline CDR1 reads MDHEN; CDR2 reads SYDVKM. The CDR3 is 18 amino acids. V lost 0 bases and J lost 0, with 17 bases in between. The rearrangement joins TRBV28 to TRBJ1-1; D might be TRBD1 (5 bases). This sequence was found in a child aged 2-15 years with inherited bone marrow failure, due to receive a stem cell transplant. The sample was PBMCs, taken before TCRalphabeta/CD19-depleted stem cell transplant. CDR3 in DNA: TGTGCCAGCAGTTTATGGGAAGACAGTGCCTACATGAACACTGAAGCTTTCTTT. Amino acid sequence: CASSLWEDSAYMNTEAFF.